Below, one T cell receptor beta chain is given with its context. The CDR3 sequence is 14 residues long. J gave up 9 bases and V 3 bases, and 7 bases lay outside the gene matches. Germline V gene sequence: CDR1 DFQATT, CDR2 SNEGSKA (reference sequence). This record belongs to a study of blood T cell repertoires in COVID-19. The repertoire was sequenced with immunoSEQ multiplex PCR; TCRdb's copy has only in-frame clones and lacks some. The sample yields 150,000 to 200,000 clones, 65% to 90% seen once. Specimen: peripheral blood. This clonotype was sampled from a man aged 60 to 75 with acute or convalescent COVID-19. The V and J genes are TRBV20-1 and TRBJ1-6, with 8 bases aligning to TRBD1. The CDR3, as DNA: TGCAGTGCTAGTTCAGGGGGCGAGCTTTCACCCCTCCACTTT. Its protein is CSASSGGELSPLHF.